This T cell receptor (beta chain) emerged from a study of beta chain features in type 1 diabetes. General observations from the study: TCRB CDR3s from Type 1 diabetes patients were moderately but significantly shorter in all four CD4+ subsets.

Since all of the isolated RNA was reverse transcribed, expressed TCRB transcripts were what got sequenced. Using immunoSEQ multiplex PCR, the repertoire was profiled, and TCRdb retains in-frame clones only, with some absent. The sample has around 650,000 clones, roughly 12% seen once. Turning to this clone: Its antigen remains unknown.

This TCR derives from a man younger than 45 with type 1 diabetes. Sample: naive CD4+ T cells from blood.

The CDR3 sequence: CASRENRDGQPQHF. As DNA, the CDR3 is TGTGCCAGCAGAGAGAACAGGGACGGCCAGCCCCAGCATTTT. The chain recombines TRBV2 with TRBJ1-5; D perhaps matches TRBD1 (6 bases). Deletions cut 6 bases from V and 7 bases from J, with 16 bases between. In germline, CDR1 is SNHLY, CDR2 FYNNEI. This CDR3 contains 14 residues. Together with reference TRBV2 and TRBJ1-5, the CDR3 gives the full variable domain: EPEVTQTPSHQVTQMGQEVILRCVPISNHLYFYWYRQILGQKVEFLVSFYNNEISEKSEIFDDQFSVERPDGSNFTLKIRSTKLEDSAMYFCASRENRDGQPQHFGDGTRLSIL.